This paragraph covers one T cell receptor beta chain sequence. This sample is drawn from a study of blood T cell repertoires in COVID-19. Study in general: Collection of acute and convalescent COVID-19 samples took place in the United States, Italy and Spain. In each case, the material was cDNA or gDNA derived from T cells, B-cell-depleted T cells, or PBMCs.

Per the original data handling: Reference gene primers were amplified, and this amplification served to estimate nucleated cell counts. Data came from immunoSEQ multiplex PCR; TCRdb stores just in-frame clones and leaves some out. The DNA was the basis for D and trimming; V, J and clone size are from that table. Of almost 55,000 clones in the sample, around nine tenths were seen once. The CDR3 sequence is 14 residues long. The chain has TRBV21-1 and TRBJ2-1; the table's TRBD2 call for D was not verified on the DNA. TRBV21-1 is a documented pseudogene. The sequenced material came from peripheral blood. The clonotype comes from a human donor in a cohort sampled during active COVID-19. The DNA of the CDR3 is TGTGCCAGGTATAAGAGCGGGAGGACGAATGAGCAGTTCTTC. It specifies CARYKSGRTNEQFF.